Each of the 30 T cell receptor beta chains below was sequenced from the same sample in a study of blood T cell repertoires in COVID-19. Profiling relied on immunoSEQ multiplex PCR, and the TCRdb table lists in-frame clones only, not all of them. This table holds some 100,000 clones, roughly 85% found once. Material for sequencing was PBMCs or T cells enriched from blood (not recorded which). The receptors were sampled from a woman aged 50 to 60 who had recovered from COVID-19.

This clone appeared a single time. The chain employs TRBV6-5 and TRBJ1-1, with D perhaps matching TRBD1 (6 bases). The CDR3 is 13 amino acids. V was clipped by 5 bases and J by 8 bases, with 15 bases between them. Germline-derived CDR1 and CDR2 are MNHEY and SVGAGI. The CDR3 here is CASSPIGQREAFF. The CDR3 nucleotides read TGTGCCAGCAGTCCCATTGGACAGAGAGAAGCTTTCTTT.

The chain joins TRBV6-1 to TRBJ2-1; 10 positions match TRBD2. The trim removed 4 bases at V and 7 bases at J, leaving 10 bases unmatched. Germline-derived CDR1 and CDR2 are MNHNS and SASEGT. This CDR3 is 16 amino acids long. The chain's CDR3 is CASSVVASGSLNEQFF. CDR3 DNA sequence: TGTGCCAGCAGTGTGGTGGCTAGCGGGAGTCTAAATGAGCAGTTCTTC.

The CDR3 protein is CSYGARQGQGYGYTF. The CDR3 DNA sequence: TGCAGCTACGGGGCAAGACAGGGGCAGGGCTATGGCTACACCTTC. This chain links TRBV29-1 with TRBJ1-2, with 8 bases identical to TRBD1. Germline CDR1 and CDR2: SQVTM and ANQGSEA. CDR3 size: 15 residues. Trimming removed 8 bases from V and 4 bases from J; junction bases left unmatched: 15.

The gene calls are TRBV28 and TRBJ2-7; D remains unclear. CDR1 is MDHEN, CDR2 SYDVKM, per germline. Deletions cut 3 bases from V and 3 bases from J, with 18 bases between. CDR3 length: 16 residues. DNA for the CDR3: TGTGCCAGCAGTTTTGGAACCCTAGGTCTTAACTACGAGCAGTACTTC. Residues: CASSFGTLGLNYEQYF.

This chain links TRBV6-1 with TRBJ2-5, with 7 bases matching TRBD1. J was trimmed by 5 bases and V by 1 base; bases with no gene match: 10. Per the germline V gene, CDR1 is MNHNS and CDR2 is SASEGT. CDR3 length: 16 residues. CDR3 residues: CASSEERGRGIETQYF. CDR3 DNA: TGTGCCAGCAGTGAAGAAAGGGGCAGGGGGATCGAGACCCAGTACTTC.

This chain's CDR3 is CASSVDRYEAFF. In nucleotides, the CDR3 is TGTGCCAGCAGTGTCGACAGGTATGAAGCTTTCTTT. The gene calls are TRBV2 and TRBJ1-1; D perhaps matches TRBD1 (6 bases). V dropped 4 bases and J dropped 7 bases, with 10 bases sitting between them. Germline V lookup: CDR1 SNHLY, CDR2 FYNNEI. This CDR3 spans 12 amino acids.

The chain links TRBV30 to TRBJ2-5; TRBD1 matches 7 bases. The CDR3 has 13 residues. Trimming cost V 5 bases and J 5 bases; bases outside gene matches: 8. From germline, CDR1 is GTSNPN and CDR2 SVGIG (reference sequence). The CDR3 sequence: CAWAYRGRETQYF. CDR3 bases: TGTGCCTGGGCCTACAGGGGAAGGGAGACCCAGTACTTC.

V and J are TRBV5-1 and TRBJ2-5; no clear D gene. This CDR3 has 14 residues. Germline CDR1 reads SGHRS; CDR2 reads YFSETQ. V gave up 2 bases and J gave up 2 bases, with 10 bases separating them. The DNA for the CDR3 is TGCGCCAGCAGCTTCGGTCCGATGCAAGAGACCCAGTACTTC. Translation: CASSFGPMQETQYF.

The chain is built from TRBV2 and TRBJ2-1; tentatively, D is TRBD2 (5 bases). V lost 4 bases to trimming and J lost 2 bases, with 15 bases between them. Germline V gives CDR1 SNHLY, CDR2 FYNNEI. The CDR3 extends over 16 amino acids. The CDR3 reads CASSGPRVPTYNEQFF. CDR3 nucleotides: TGTGCCAGCAGTGGCCCGAGGGTCCCGACCTACAATGAGCAGTTCTTC.

This clone was counted a single time. The chain is built from TRBV24-1 and TRBJ2-5, with 11 bases lining up with TRBD2. CDR3 length: 13 residues. The germline V gene has CDR1 KGHDR and CDR2 SFDVKD. The trim removed 9 bases at V and 3 bases at J, leaving 2 bases unmatched. The CDR3 protein is CATALAGEETQYF. The CDR3 DNA sequence: TGTGCCACCGCACTAGCGGGGGAAGAGACCCAGTACTTC.

Regarding this clone: This same CDR3 is encoded by further DNA sequences in the sample. J is TRBJ1-1 and V is TRBV5-1, with D possibly being TRBD1 (6 bases). Germline loops: CDR1 SGHRS, CDR2 YFSETQ. The length of the CDR3 is 14 residues. Trimming removed 0 bases at V and 1 base at J, with 7 bases between. The CDR3 nucleotides read TGCGCCAGCAGCTTGGGAGGGGGGAACACTGAAGCTTTCTTT. Translated, it gives CASSLGGGNTEAFF.

This clone turned up a few times. This CDR3 is CAITMRATGVMNTEAFF. The DNA of the CDR3 is TGTGCCATCACAATGCGAGCTACAGGGGTTATGAACACTGAAGCTTTCTTT. V usage is TRBV10-3 and J usage is TRBJ1-1; 7 nucleotides agree with TRBD1. The germline V gene encodes CDR1 ENHRY and CDR2 SYGVKD. The trim removed 7 bases at V and 0 bases at J, leaving 14 bases unmatched. This CDR3 has 17 residues.

This chain uses TRBV4-1 with TRBJ2-7; D may be TRBD2 (6 bases). Trimming cost V 4 bases and J 4 bases, with 17 bases left between them. The CDR3 contains 15 residues. Per germline, CDR1 MGHRA and CDR2 YSYEKL. The CDR3 coding sequence is TGCGCCAGCAGCCCGCTCCCGGGGACTGGATACGAGCAGTACTTC. Its translation is CASSPLPGTGYEQYF.

DNA for the CDR3: TGTGCCAGCAGTTCCGACAGGGGAGTCACTGAAGCTTTCTTT. Residues: CASSSDRGVTEAFF. The chain is built from TRBV27 and TRBJ1-1, with 8 nucleotides matching TRBD1. J lost 4 bases, V lost 4 bases, and 5 bases had no gene match. The CDR3 contains 14 residues. Germline values: CDR1 MNHEY, CDR2 SMNVEV (reference sequence).

This clone occurred a few times. The gene calls are TRBV2 and TRBJ1-4, with D uncertain. This CDR3 has 16 amino acids. V lost 3 bases to trimming and J lost 5 bases, with 16 bases between them. Germline V gene sequence: CDR1 SNHLY, CDR2 FYNNEI. Written as DNA, the CDR3 is TGTGCCAGCAGTGATAAGTATGGCGGATTAAATGAAAAACTGTTTTTT. Translation gives CASSDKYGGLNEKLFF.

V is TRBV27 and J is TRBJ2-3, with 8 bases fitting TRBD2. Germline V gene data show CDR1 as MNHEY and CDR2 as SMNVEV (reference sequence). V dropped 6 bases and J dropped 1; count of bases not matched to a gene: 6. The CDR3 has 15 residues. The chain's CDR3 is CASSPSGSGTDTQYF. The DNA for the CDR3 is TGTGCCAGCAGCCCGAGCGGGAGTGGCACAGATACGCAGTATTTT.

The chain is built from TRBV4-2 and TRBJ2-1; TRBD2 agrees at 10 bases. CDR1 and CDR2 from the germline V gene are LGHNA and YNFKEQ. The CDR3 is made up of 17 amino acids. The junction had 10 bases not matched to a gene; V was cut back by 1 base and J by 7 bases. The CDR3 nucleotides read TGTGCCAGCAGCCAAGGAATGGAGCGGGGGGGCCGGAATGAGCAGTTCTTC. Translated: CASSQGMERGGRNEQFF.

The chain couples TRBV28 to TRBJ1-1; tentatively, D is TRBD1 (6 bases). The CDR3 totals 11 residues. Germline-derived CDR1 and CDR2 are MDHEN and SYDVKM. V was clipped by 6 bases and J by 10 bases, with 12 bases between them. CDR3 in DNA: TGTGCCAGCAGCCCACAGGGAATAGCTTTCTTT. Its translation: CASSPQGIAFF.

The CDR3 sequence is CAITGSGNTIYF. In DNA form, the CDR3 reads TGTGCCATCACAGGCTCTGGAAACACCATATATTTT. The chain links TRBV10-3 to TRBJ1-3; D remains unclear. Germline CDR1 and CDR2: ENHRY and SYGVKD. This CDR3 contains 12 residues. Trimming took off 7 bases at V and 0 bases at J, with 4 bases between the two ends.

The chain links TRBV14 to TRBJ1-6, with 7 bases lining up with TRBD1. J was trimmed by 7 bases and V by 0 bases; bases with no gene match: 6. CDR1 and CDR2 from the germline V gene are SGHDN and FVKESK. The CDR3 contains 16 residues. CDR3 nucleotide sequence: TGTGCCAGCAGCCAAGATCTTCCAGGGGGAAATTCACCCCTCCACTTT. Protein: CASSQDLPGGNSPLHF. Full variable domain (rest looked up from reference TRBV14 and TRBJ1-6): EAGVTQFPSHSVIEKGQTVTLRCDPISGHDNLYWYRRVMGKEIKFLLHFVKESKQDESGMPNNRFLAERTGGTYSTLKVQPAELEDSGVYFCASSQDLPGGNSPLHFGNGTRLTVT.

The rearrangement uses TRBV5-5 and TRBJ1-4; 9 bases are shared with TRBD1. This CDR3 is built from 17 residues. Looked up from germline, CDR1 is SGHKS and CDR2 is YYEKEE (reference sequence). Trimming took 4 bases from V and 2 from J; bases not matched to a gene: 9. For the CDR3, the DNA is TGTGCCAGCAGCGCACCGGACAGGGGACGGACTAATGAAAAACTGTTTTTT. Amino acids: CASSAPDRGRTNEKLFF.

The chain couples TRBV5-6 to TRBJ2-2; maybe TRBD2 (5 bases). Germline V CDR1 and CDR2: SGHDT, YYEEEE. V shed 7 bases and J shed 7 bases, with 17 bases lying between them. This CDR3 has 14 amino acids. CDR3 sequence: CASGRDAGDGELFF. The CDR3 DNA sequence: TGTGCCAGCGGCCGGGATGCTGGCGACGGGGAGCTGTTTTTT.

The chain links TRBV25-1 to TRBJ2-2; D is possibly TRBD1 (5 bases). Germline CDR1 reads MGHDK; CDR2 reads SYGVNS. The CDR3 covers 13 residues. V lost 1 base and J 6 bases, leaving 6 bases between the germline ends. The CDR3 region is CASSELGAGELFF. Written as DNA, the CDR3 is TGTGCCAGCAGTGAATTAGGGGCCGGGGAGCTGTTTTTT.

J is TRBJ2-7 and V is TRBV27, with TRBD1 matching 11 bases. The trim removed 2 bases at V and 7 bases at J, leaving 7 bases unmatched. The CDR3 consists of 15 residues. CDR1 MNHEY and CDR2 SMNVEV come from the germline V gene (reference sequence). CDR3 sequence reads: CASSLRRTGGFEQYF. The CDR3, as DNA: TGTGCCAGCAGTTTACGAAGGACAGGGGGCTTTGAGCAGTACTTC.

This clone was observed once. The chain uses TRBV28 and TRBJ2-2, with TRBD2 identical over 11 bases. V trimming: 5 bases; J trimming: 4 bases; junction bases outside the gene matches: 6. From germline, CDR1 is MDHEN and CDR2 SYDVKM. The CDR3 runs to 16 residues. CDR3 in DNA: TGTGCCAGCAGTCTGTGGACTAGCGGGCCCACCGGGGAGCTGTTTTTT. This translates into CASSLWTSGPTGELFF.

This chain joins TRBV28 and TRBJ2-5; D possibly corresponds to TRBD2 (6 bases). This CDR3 is built from 15 residues. Germline assignment: CDR1 MDHEN and CDR2 SYDVKM. Trimming took off 3 bases at V and 1 base at J, with 12 bases between the two ends. In DNA, the CDR3 is TGTGCCAGCAGTTTCTCTAGCGTCTCCCAAGAGACCCAGTACTTC. This encodes CASSFSSVSQETQYF.

This clone was seen once. This chain connects TRBV28 to TRBJ1-1, with a tentative D call TRBD1 (5 bases). The CDR3 consists of 16 residues. Germline V gene lookup returns CDR1 MDHEN and CDR2 SYDVKM. V was trimmed by 5 bases and J by 0 bases, leaving 16 bases between them. CDR3 sequence: CASSRGSTGMNTEAFF. CDR3 nucleotides: TGTGCCAGCAGTCGGGGGTCGACGGGAATGAACACTGAAGCTTTCTTT.

The rearrangement links TRBV7-9 to TRBJ2-6; 8 bases are shared with TRBD1. This CDR3 contains 17 residues. The trim removed 3 bases at V and 0 bases at J, leaving 4 bases unmatched. Germline CDR1 reads SEHNR; CDR2 reads FQNEAQ (reference sequence). This chain's CDR3 is CASSFRDRSSGANVLTF. CDR3 coding DNA: TGTGCCAGCAGCTTCCGGGACAGGAGCTCTGGGGCCAACGTCCTGACTTTC.

The chain combines TRBV7-6 with TRBJ1-6, with 10 positions matching TRBD1. With 1 base clipped from V and 9 bases from J, the junction kept 6 bases outside the gene matches. Germline loops: CDR1 SGHVS, CDR2 FNYEAQ. The CDR3 spans 16 residues. The CDR3 region is CASSLVTGGAGSPLHF. CDR3 in DNA: TGTGCCAGCAGCTTAGTGACAGGGGGCGCGGGTTCACCCCTCCACTTT.

The J gene is TRBJ2-5, the V gene TRBV5-1; TRBD2 aligns across 11 bases. In germline, CDR1 is SGHRS, CDR2 YFSETQ. Trimming removed 7 bases from V and 2 bases from J; junction bases left unmatched: 10. The CDR3 has 16 amino acids. The CDR3 reads CASFRTSGPPQETQYF. CDR3 coding DNA: TGCGCCAGCTTTAGGACTAGCGGGCCCCCGCAAGAGACCCAGTACTTC.